This T cell receptor (beta chain) was obtained from a study of shared clonotypes between healthy human individuals. Turning to the study itself: In total, the donors were a couple of women and three men aged 18 to 49.

Using immunoSEQ multiplex PCR, the repertoire was profiled, and TCRdb retains in-frame clones only, with some absent. The sample includes hundreds of thousands of clones, roughly 96% of them seen just once. The junction had 3 bases not matched to a gene; V was cut back by 0 bases and J by 2 bases. The germline CDR1 and CDR2 sequences are SGDLS and YYNGEE. The CDR3 has 16 residues. It was CD45RO-negative cells, positively selected for CCR7, that made up naive CD8 cells, with terminally differentiated effector memory CD45RA+ cells excluded. The rearrangement links TRBV9 to TRBJ2-1; 9 positions match TRBD1. The sequence was collected from a young man in good health. Material: naive CD8+ T cells sorted from blood. The CDR3 spells CASSVARTGAYNEQFF. CDR3 bases: TGTGCCAGCAGCGTAGCCCGGACAGGGGCCTACAATGAGCAGTTCTTC.